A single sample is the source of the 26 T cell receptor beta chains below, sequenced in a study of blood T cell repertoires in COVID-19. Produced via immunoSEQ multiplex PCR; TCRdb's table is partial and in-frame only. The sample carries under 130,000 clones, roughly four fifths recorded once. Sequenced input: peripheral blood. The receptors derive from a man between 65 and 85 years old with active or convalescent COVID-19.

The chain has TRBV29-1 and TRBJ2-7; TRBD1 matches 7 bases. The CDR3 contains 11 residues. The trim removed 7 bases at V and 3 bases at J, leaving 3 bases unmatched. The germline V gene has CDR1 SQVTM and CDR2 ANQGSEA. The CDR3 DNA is TGCAGCGCCCGGGACAGCTACGAGCAGTACTTC. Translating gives CSARDSYEQYF.

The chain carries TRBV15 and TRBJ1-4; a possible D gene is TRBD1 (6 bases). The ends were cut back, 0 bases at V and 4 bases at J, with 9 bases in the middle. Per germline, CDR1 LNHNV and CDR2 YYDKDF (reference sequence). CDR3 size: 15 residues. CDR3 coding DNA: TGTGCCACCAGCAGAGATAAACAGGGTAATGAAAAACTGTTTTTT. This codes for CATSRDKQGNEKLFF.

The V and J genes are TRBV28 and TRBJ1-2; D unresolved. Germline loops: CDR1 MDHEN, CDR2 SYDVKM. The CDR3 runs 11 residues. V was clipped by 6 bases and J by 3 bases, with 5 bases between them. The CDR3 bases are TGTGCCAGCAGCTCCCACTATGGCTACACCTTC. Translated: CASSSHYGYTF.

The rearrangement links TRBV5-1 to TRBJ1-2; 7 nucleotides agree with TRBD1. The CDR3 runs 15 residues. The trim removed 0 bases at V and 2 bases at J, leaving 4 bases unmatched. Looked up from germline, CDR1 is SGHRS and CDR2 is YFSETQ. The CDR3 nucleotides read TGCGCCAGCAGCTTGGTGACAGGGTGGAACTATGGCTACACCTTC. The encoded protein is CASSLVTGWNYGYTF.

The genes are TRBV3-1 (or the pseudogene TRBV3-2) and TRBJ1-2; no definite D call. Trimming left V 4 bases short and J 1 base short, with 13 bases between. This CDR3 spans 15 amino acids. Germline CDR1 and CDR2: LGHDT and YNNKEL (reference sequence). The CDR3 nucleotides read TGTGCCAGCAGCCTTCAGATGGGAGATAACTATGGCTACACCTTC. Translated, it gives CASSLQMGDNYGYTF.

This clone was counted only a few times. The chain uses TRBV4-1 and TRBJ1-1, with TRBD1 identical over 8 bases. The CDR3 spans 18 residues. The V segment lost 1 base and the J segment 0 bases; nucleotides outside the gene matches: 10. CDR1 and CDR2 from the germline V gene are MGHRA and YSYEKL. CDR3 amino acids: CASSQGRQGIPMNTEAFF. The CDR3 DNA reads TGCGCCAGCAGCCAAGGGAGACAGGGGATTCCTATGAACACTGAAGCTTTCTTT.

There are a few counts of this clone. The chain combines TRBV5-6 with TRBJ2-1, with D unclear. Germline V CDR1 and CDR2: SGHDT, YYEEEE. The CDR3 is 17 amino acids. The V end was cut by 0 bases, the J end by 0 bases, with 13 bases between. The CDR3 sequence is CASSLVSLTSSYNEQFF. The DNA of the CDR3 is TGTGCCAGCAGCTTGGTTTCCCTTACGAGCTCCTACAATGAGCAGTTCTTC. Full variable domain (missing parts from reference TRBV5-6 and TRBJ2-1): DAGVTQSPTHLIKTRGQQVTLRCSPKSGHDTVSWYQQALGQGPQFIFQYYEEEERQRGNFPDRFSGHQFPNYSSELNVNALLLGDSALYLCASSLVSLTSSYNEQFFGPGTRLTVL.

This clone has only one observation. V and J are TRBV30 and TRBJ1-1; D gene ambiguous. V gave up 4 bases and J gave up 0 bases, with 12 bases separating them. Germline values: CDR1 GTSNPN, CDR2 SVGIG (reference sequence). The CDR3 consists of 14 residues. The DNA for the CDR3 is TGTGCCTGGATCCCACAGAATATGAACACTGAAGCTTTCTTT. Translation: CAWIPQNMNTEAFF.

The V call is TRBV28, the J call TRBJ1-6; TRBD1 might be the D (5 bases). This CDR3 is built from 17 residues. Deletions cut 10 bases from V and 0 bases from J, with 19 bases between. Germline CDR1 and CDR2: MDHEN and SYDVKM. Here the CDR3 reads CATAPQTASSYNSPLHF. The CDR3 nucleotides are TGTGCCACCGCTCCGCAGACAGCGAGCTCCTATAATTCACCCCTCCACTTT.

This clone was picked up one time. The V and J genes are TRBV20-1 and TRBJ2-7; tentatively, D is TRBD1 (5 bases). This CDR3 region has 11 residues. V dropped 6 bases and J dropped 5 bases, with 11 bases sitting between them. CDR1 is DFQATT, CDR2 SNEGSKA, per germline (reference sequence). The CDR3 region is CSALKGNEQYF. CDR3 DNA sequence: TGCAGTGCCCTGAAGGGGAACGAGCAGTACTTC.

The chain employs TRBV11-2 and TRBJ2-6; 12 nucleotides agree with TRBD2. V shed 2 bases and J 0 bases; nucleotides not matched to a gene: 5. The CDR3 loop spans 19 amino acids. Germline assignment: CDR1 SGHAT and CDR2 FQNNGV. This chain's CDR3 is CASSLQLAGGSSGANVLTF. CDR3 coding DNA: TGTGCCAGCAGCTTACAACTAGCGGGAGGTTCCTCTGGGGCCAACGTCCTGACTTTC.

The DNA for the CDR3 is TGCGCCAGCAGCTTGGGACTAGCGGGGAGCTCCTACAATGAGCAGTTCTTC. Amino acids: CASSLGLAGSSYNEQFF. The chain joins TRBV5-1 to TRBJ2-1; 11 positions agree with TRBD2. V dropped 0 bases and J dropped 0; count of bases not matched to a gene: 2. This CDR3 has 17 residues. Germline lookup yields CDR1 SGHRS and CDR2 YFSETQ.

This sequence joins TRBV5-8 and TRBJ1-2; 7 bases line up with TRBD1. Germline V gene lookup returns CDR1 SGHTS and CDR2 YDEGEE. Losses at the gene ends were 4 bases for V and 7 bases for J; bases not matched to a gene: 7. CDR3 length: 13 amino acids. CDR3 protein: CASSPTGEAGYTF. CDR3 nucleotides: TGTGCCAGCAGCCCCACAGGGGAGGCTGGCTACACCTTC.

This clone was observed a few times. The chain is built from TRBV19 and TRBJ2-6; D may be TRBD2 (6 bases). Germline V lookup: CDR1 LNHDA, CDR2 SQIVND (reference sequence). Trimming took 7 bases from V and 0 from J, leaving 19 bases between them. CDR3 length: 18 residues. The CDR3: CASTGLRGVGSGANVLTF. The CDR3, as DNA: TGTGCCAGTACCGGCTTGCGGGGCGTGGGCTCTGGGGCCAACGTCCTGACTTTC.

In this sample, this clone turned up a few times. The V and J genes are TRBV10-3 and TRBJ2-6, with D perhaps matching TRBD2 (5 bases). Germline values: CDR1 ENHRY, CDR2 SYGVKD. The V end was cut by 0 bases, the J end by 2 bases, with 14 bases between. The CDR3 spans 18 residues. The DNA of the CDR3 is TGTGCCATCAGTGAGTCGGGTCTAGCTTTCCCTGGGGCCAACGTCCTGACTTTC. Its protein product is CAISESGLAFPGANVLTF.

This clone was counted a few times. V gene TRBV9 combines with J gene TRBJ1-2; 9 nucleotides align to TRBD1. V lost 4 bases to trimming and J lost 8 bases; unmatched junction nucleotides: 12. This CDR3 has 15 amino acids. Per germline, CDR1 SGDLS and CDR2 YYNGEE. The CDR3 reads CASSPRPGTGNGYTF. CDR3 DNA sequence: TGTGCCAGCAGCCCGCGTCCCGGGACAGGGAACGGCTACACCTTC.

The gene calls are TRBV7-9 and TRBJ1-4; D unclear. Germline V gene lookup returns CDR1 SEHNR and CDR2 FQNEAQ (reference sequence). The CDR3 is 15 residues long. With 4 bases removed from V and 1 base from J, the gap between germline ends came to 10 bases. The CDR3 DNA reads TGTGCCAGCAGCTCACTGGGCCAAACTAATGAAAAACTGTTTTTT. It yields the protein CASSSLGQTNEKLFF.

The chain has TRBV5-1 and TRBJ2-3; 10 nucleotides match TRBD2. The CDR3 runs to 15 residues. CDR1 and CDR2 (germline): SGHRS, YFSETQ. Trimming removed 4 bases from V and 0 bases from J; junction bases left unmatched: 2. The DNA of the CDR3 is TGCGCCAGCAGCACTAGCGGGGATAGCACAGATACGCAGTATTTT. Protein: CASSTSGDSTDTQYF.

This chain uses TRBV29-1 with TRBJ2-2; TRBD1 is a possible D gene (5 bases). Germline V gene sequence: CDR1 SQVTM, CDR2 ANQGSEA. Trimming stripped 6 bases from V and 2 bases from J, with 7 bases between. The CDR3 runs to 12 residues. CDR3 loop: CSVDSNTGELFF. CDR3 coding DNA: TGCAGCGTCGACAGTAACACCGGGGAGCTGTTTTTT.

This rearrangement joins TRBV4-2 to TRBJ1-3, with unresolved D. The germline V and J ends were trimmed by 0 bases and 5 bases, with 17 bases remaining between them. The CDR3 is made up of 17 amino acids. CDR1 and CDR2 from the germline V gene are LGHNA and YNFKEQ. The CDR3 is CASSQDSFEYRRNTIYF. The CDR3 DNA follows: TGTGCCAGCAGCCAAGATAGTTTTGAGTATAGAAGAAACACCATATATTTT.

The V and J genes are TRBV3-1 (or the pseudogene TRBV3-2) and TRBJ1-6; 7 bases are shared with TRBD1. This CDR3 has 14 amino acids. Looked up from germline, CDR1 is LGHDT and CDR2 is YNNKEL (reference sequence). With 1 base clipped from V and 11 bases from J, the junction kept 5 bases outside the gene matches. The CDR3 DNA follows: TGTGCCAGCAGCCAAGGTATTACAGGGGCACCCCTCCACTTT. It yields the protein CASSQGITGAPLHF.

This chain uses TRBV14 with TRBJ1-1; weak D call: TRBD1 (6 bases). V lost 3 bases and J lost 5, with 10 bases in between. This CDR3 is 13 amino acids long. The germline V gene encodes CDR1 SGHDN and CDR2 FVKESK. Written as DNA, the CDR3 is TGTGCCAGCAGCCAGTCAGGGGTAACTGAAGCTTTCTTT. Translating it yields CASSQSGVTEAFF.

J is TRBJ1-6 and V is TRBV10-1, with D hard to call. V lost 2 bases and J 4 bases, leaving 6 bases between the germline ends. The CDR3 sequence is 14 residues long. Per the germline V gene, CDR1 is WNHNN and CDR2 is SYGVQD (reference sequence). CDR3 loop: CASSERGYNSPLHF. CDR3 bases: TGCGCCAGCAGTGAGCGAGGTTATAATTCACCCCTCCACTTT.

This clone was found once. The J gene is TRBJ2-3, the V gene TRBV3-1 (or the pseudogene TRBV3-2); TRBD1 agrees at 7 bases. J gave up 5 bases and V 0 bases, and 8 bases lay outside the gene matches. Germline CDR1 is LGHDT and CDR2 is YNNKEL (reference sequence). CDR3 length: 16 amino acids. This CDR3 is CASSQEWAGGLDTQYF. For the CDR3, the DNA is TGTGCCAGCAGCCAAGAATGGGCAGGGGGATTAGATACGCAGTATTTT.

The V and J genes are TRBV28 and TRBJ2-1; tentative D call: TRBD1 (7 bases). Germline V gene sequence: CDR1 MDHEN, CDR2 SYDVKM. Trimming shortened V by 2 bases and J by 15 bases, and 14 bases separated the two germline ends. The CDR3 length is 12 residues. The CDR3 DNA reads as TGTGCCAGCAGTTTAACCCAGGGGGGTCGGTTCTTC. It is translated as CASSLTQGGRFF.

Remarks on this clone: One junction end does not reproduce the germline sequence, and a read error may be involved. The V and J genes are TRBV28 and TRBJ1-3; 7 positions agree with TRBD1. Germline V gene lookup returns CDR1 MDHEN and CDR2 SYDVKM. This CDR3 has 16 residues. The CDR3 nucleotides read TGTGCCAGCAGATTATACAGGGGTTACTCTGGAAACACCATATATTTT. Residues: CASRLYRGYSGNTIYF. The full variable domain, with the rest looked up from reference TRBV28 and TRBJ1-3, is DVKVTQSSRYLVKRTGEKVFLECVQDMDHENMFWYRQDPGLGLRLIYFSYDVKMKEKGDIPEGYSVSREKKERFSLILESASTNQTSMYLCASRLYRGYSGNTIYFGEGSWLTVV.